Listed here is a single T cell receptor beta chain. No antigen is known for it. MiXCR, run by TCRdb on the RT-PCR reads, gives a single entry per CDR3 protein. The sample has roughly 650,000 distinct CDR3 sequences, 15% to 18% seen once. The data belong to a study of response to subunit inactivated influenza vaccine. Study-wide findings and caveats: Authors suggested seasonal influenza vaccinations each recruit few new T cells.

The TCR originated in a man in his forties or fifties who received an inactivated influenza vaccine. Sequencing used PBMCs from blood, obtained 11 to 12 days after vaccination.

CDR3 protein: CASSQKGLAVSSSTDTQYF. The CDR3 region has the DNA TGCGCCAGCAGCCAAAAGGGACTAGCGGTCAGCTCTAGCACAGATACGCAGTATTTT. The rearrangement links TRBV4-3 to TRBJ2-3; 11 positions match TRBD2. V was pared by 2 bases and J by 0 bases, with 10 bases of the junction left unmatched. The CDR3 is 19 amino acids. The germline V gene encodes CDR1 LGHNA and CDR2 YSLEER.